Presented here are 20 T cell receptor beta chains from one specimen sequenced in a study of T-cell reconstitution after alpha-beta-depleted transplantation in children. Molecular barcoding with unique molecular identifiers was used for the TCRbeta library. One entry per CDR3 protein results from TCRdb running MiXCR on the PCR reads. This sample has some 490,000 distinct CDR3 sequences; around 12% occur once, and the top ten carry roughly 5.4%. Source: PBMCs from the stem cell graft donor, taken from the stem cell graft. Receptor source: a human donor who donated a stem cell graft to a child with combined immunodeficiency.

This clonotype was recorded a few times. The V gene is TRBV7-2, the J gene TRBJ2-7; the D is unclear. The CDR3 is made up of 15 amino acids. CDR1 and CDR2 (germline): SGHTA, FQGNSA. V was pared by 2 bases and J by 0 bases, with 11 bases between. The CDR3 bases are TGTGCCAGCAGCTTAACAGCTTTCAGCTCCTACGAGCAGTACTTC. It codes for CASSLTAFSSYEQYF.

This chain connects TRBV25-1 to TRBJ2-1; D gene uncertain. The CDR3 length is 13 residues. Germline assignment: CDR1 MGHDK and CDR2 SYGVNS. V lost 6 bases, J lost 3 bases, and 9 bases lay in between. The CDR3 is CASRGTVYNEQFF. The CDR3, as DNA: TGTGCCAGCAGGGGAACAGTCTACAATGAGCAGTTCTTC.

The chain uses TRBV19 and TRBJ2-2, with D perhaps matching TRBD1 (5 bases). The germline CDR1 and CDR2 sequences are LNHDA and SQIVND (reference sequence). This CDR3 region has 14 residues. V was cut by 1 base and J by 3 bases, with 6 bases left in between. CDR3 nucleotides: TGTGCCAGTAGTATAGCGACAGACACCGGGGAGCTGTTTTTT. Residues: CASSIATDTGELFF.

This clonotype was observed a few times. The chain joins TRBV29-1 to TRBJ1-5; 10 positions agree with TRBD1. The CDR3 consists of 15 residues. Germline lookup yields CDR1 SQVTM and CDR2 ANQGSEA. Germline trimming cut 6 bases from V and 2 bases from J; bases unmatched to any gene: 7. As DNA, the CDR3 is TGCAGCGTCGGACCCGGGACAGGGGGCAATCAGCCCCAGCATTTT. It specifies CSVGPGTGGNQPQHF.

The chain has TRBV4-3 and TRBJ2-2, with 8 positions matching TRBD2. Losses at the gene ends were 0 bases for V and 10 bases for J; bases not matched to a gene: 13. In germline, CDR1 is LGHNA, CDR2 YSLEER. The CDR3 has 17 residues. Here the CDR3 DNA reads TGCGCCAGCAGCCAAGATGAAAGCGGGGGTGAACACCTGGAGCTGTTTTTT. Its translation is CASSQDESGGEHLELFF.

This clonotype was recorded a few times. The chain recombines TRBV28 with TRBJ2-7, with D possibly TRBD1 on 5 matching bases. Germline V gene sequence: CDR1 MDHEN, CDR2 SYDVKM. This CDR3 has 15 residues. V lost 1 base to trimming and J lost 2 bases, with 12 bases between them. In DNA, the CDR3 is TGTGCCAGCAGTTTATACGGGTTACAGGCCTACGAGCAGTACTTC. The encoded protein is CASSLYGLQAYEQYF. The whole variable domain, filled in from reference TRBV28 and TRBJ2-7, reads DVKVTQSSRYLVKRTGEKVFLECVQDMDHENMFWYRQDPGLGLRLIYFSYDVKMKEKGDIPEGYSVSREKKERFSLILESASTNQTSMYLCASSLYGLQAYEQYFGPGTRLTVT.

This clonotype was seen a few times. The chain couples TRBV10-3 to TRBJ1-3; D is uncertain. Germline CDR1 reads ENHRY; CDR2 reads SYGVKD. V lost 1 base and J 1 base, leaving 2 bases between the germline ends. CDR3 size: 13 residues. CDR3 loop: CAISELSGNTIYF. The CDR3 DNA reads TGTGCCATCAGTGAGTTGTCTGGAAACACCATATATTTT.

The chain recombines TRBV12-3 or TRBV12-4 with TRBJ1-2, with D possibly matching TRBD1 (6 bases). Trimming removed 5 bases from V and 2 bases from J, with 12 bases in between. The CDR3 runs to 14 residues. The DNA of the CDR3 is TGTGCCAGCAGTCCCATGGACAGCAACTATGGCTACACCTTC. Its protein product is CASSPMDSNYGYTF.

This clonotype has only a few counts. The chain is built from TRBV7-6 and TRBJ1-2; TRBD1 is a possible D gene (5 bases). Trimming stripped 5 bases from V and 4 bases from J, with 14 bases between. CDR3 length: 14 amino acids. Germline V gene sequence: CDR1 SGHVS, CDR2 FNYEAQ. CDR3 DNA: TGTGCCAGCAGCGCGACAGACTCCTCCTATGGCTACACCTTC. Encoded protein: CASSATDSSYGYTF. Full variable domain (missing parts from reference TRBV7-6 and TRBJ1-2): GAGVSQSPRYKVTKRGQDVALRCDPISGHVSLYWYRQALGQGPEFLTYFNYEAQQDKSGLPNDRFSAERPEGSISTLTIQRTEQRDSAMYRCASSATDSSYGYTFGSGTRLTVV.

In this sample, this clonotype turned up many times. This rearrangement joins TRBV7-2 to TRBJ2-6, with D tentatively TRBD1 (6 bases). Deletions cut 4 bases from V and 1 base from J, with 8 bases between. Germline CDR1 is SGHTA and CDR2 is FQGNSA. The CDR3 loop spans 15 amino acids. The CDR3 DNA reads as TGTGCCAGCAGCTCAACAGGGTCTGGGGCCAACGTCCTGACTTTC. Protein product: CASSSTGSGANVLTF.

This clonotype has at least ten counts. This chain's CDR3 is CASSYFLAEYYEQYF. The CDR3 DNA reads as TGTGCCAGCAGTTACTTCCTAGCGGAGTACTACGAGCAGTACTTC. The chain carries TRBV6-5 and TRBJ2-7; TRBD2 agrees at 7 bases. Per the germline V gene, CDR1 is MNHEY and CDR2 is SVGAGI. The CDR3 totals 15 residues. V shed 1 base, J shed 3 bases, and the junction held 6 bases outside the gene matches.

This clonotype was recorded a few times. The chain links TRBV30 to TRBJ2-3; 7 bases fit TRBD2. V dropped 1 base and J dropped 2; count of bases not matched to a gene: 18. This CDR3 is 19 amino acids long. Germline assignment: CDR1 GTSNPN and CDR2 SVGIG (reference sequence). The DNA of the CDR3 is TGTGCCTGGAGTGCGTTGACAGCAGCTAGGGAGGGGTCCACAGATACGCAGTATTTT. Amino acids: CAWSALTAAREGSTDTQYF.

The chain has TRBV2 and TRBJ2-3; possibly TRBD1 or TRBD2 for D (5 bases each). Per the germline V gene, CDR1 is SNHLY and CDR2 is FYNNEI. Trimming shortened V by 5 bases and J by 2 bases, and 20 bases separated the two germline ends. CDR3 length: 17 amino acids. The CDR3 region is CASSLRRDGEYTDTQYF. CDR3 coding DNA: TGTGCCAGCAGTTTACGCCGGGACGGAGAGTACACAGATACGCAGTATTTT.

The DNA for the CDR3 is TGTGCCAGCAGGCCCAGACAGGGGGGGTCCTACGAGCAGTACTTC. This gives the protein CASRPRQGGSYEQYF. V gene TRBV28 combines with J gene TRBJ2-7, with 9 nucleotides matching TRBD1. The V gene end was trimmed by 6 bases and the J gene end by 1 base; junction bases not matched to a gene: 7. Looked up from germline, CDR1 is MDHEN and CDR2 is SYDVKM. CDR3 length: 15 residues.

This clonotype was seen more than once but under ten times. The chain carries TRBV19 and TRBJ2-2, with a weak D call TRBD1 (6 bases). The germline V gene has CDR1 LNHDA and CDR2 SQIVND (reference sequence). CDR3 size: 15 residues. The V and J ends lost 5 bases and 5 bases respectively, with 15 bases between them. The CDR3 coding sequence is TGTGCCAGTAGTCCCAGGACAGTCCCAACCGGGGAGCTGTTTTTT. It codes for CASSPRTVPTGELFF.

This clonotype has just one count. The CDR3 sequence: CASSLIRGTQETQYF. In DNA, the CDR3 is TGTGCCAGCAGCTTAATTAGGGGGACCCAAGAGACCCAGTACTTC. The chain employs TRBV7-6 and TRBJ2-5; a possible D gene is TRBD1 (6 bases). V lost 2 bases to trimming and J lost 1 base, with 11 bases between them. Germline V CDR1 and CDR2: SGHVS, FNYEAQ. This CDR3 is built from 15 residues. The full variable domain, in which reference TRBV7-6 and TRBJ2-5 provide the parts outside the CDR3, is GAGVSQSPRYKVTKRGQDVALRCDPISGHVSLYWYRQALGQGPEFLTYFNYEAQQDKSGLPNDRFSAERPEGSISTLTIQRTEQRDSAMYRCASSLIRGTQETQYFGPGTRLLVL.

This clonotype was counted many times. The rearrangement joins TRBV7-9 to TRBJ2-7; 12 bases match TRBD2. The ends lost 5 bases at V and 1 base at J; junction bases unmatched: 3. There are 15 residues in the CDR3. Per germline, CDR1 SEHNR and CDR2 FQNEAQ (reference sequence). This chain's CDR3 is CASSPGLAGSYEQYF. The CDR3 DNA reads as TGTGCCAGCAGCCCGGGACTAGCGGGTTCCTACGAGCAGTACTTC.

The J gene is TRBJ1-1, the V gene TRBV6-2 or TRBV6-3; D is undetermined. This CDR3 has 13 amino acids. Trimming stripped 3 bases from V and 5 bases from J, with 10 bases between. CDR1 is MNHEY, CDR2 SVGEGT, per germline. CDR3 region: CASSYVRVTEAFF. In DNA, the CDR3 is TGTGCCAGCAGTTATGTGAGGGTAACTGAAGCTTTCTTT.

This clonotype has just a few counts. The chain has TRBV28 and TRBJ2-7, with no clear D. V was cut by 2 bases and J by 1 base, with 18 bases left in between. Per germline, CDR1 MDHEN and CDR2 SYDVKM. This CDR3 has 17 residues. The CDR3 DNA sequence: TGTGCCAGCAGTTTAGGACGGAGAACCCATTTTTCCTACGAGCAGTACTTC. Protein product: CASSLGRRTHFSYEQYF.

This clonotype was counted only a few times. CDR3 sequence (DNA): TGTGCCACCAGTAAAATGGGTATCTGGGCAGGGGGCAATAATGAGCAGTTCTTC. Translating gives CATSKMGIWAGGNNEQFF. The chain recombines TRBV15 with TRBJ2-1; 8 bases map to TRBD1. Losses at the gene ends were 6 bases for V and 7 bases for J; bases not matched to a gene: 20. The CDR3 covers 18 residues. Germline V gene sequence: CDR1 LNHNV, CDR2 YYDKDF (reference sequence).